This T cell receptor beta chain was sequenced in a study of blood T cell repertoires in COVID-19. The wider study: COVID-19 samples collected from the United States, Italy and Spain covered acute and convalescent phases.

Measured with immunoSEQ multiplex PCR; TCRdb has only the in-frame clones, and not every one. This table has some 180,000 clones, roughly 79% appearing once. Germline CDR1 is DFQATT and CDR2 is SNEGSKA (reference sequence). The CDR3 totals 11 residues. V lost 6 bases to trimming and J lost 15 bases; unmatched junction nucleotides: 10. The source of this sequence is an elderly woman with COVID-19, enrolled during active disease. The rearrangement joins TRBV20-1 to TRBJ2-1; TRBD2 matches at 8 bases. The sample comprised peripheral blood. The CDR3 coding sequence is TGCAGTGCCAAATCGACTAGCGCGCCGTTCTTC. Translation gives CSAKSTSAPFF.